These 25 T cell receptor beta chains were all obtained from the same sample, sequenced in a study of human T cells and chemical hapten exposure. Time point specified: pre-sensitization, week 0. This sample's treatment: therapeutic diphenylcyclopropenone sensitization with weekly scalp DPC. TCRdb reprocessed the RACE reads via MiXCR and lists one record per CDR3 protein. The data contain 89,000 or so distinct CDR3 sequences, 7.5% to 9.5% of them seen just once; the ten biggest clones take up 2.5% to 3%. Sequences were derived from whole blood, sampled in connection with sensitization to the hapten diphenylcyclopropenone (DPC). These receptors were obtained from a man aged 35 to 55 with alopecia areata. Some clones in this sample may be carry-over from other donors' samples.

The V and J genes are TRBV14 and TRBJ2-7; unclear D gene. Trimming removed 0 bases at V and 0 bases at J, with 12 bases between. The germline CDR1 and CDR2 sequences are SGHDN and FVKESK. The CDR3 loop spans 16 amino acids. The CDR3 DNA reads TGTGCCAGCAGCCAAGATGCTTTGGGTGTCTCCTACGAGCAGTACTTC. Its translation: CASSQDALGVSYEQYF.

This clonotype was observed at least ten times. The rearrangement joins TRBV9 to TRBJ2-1, with D possibly TRBD2 on 6 matching bases. From germline, CDR1 is SGDLS and CDR2 YYNGEE. The V and J ends lost 0 bases and 0 bases respectively, with 7 bases between them. CDR3 size: 15 residues. The CDR3 region is CASSVADYSYNEQFF. The CDR3 nucleotides read TGTGCCAGCAGCGTAGCGGACTACTCCTACAATGAGCAGTTCTTC. The full variable domain, rest sourced from reference TRBV9 and TRBJ2-1, is DSGVTQTPKHLITATGQRVTLRCSPRSGDLSVYWYQQSLDQGLQFLIQYYNGEERAKGNILERFSAQQFPDLHSELNLSSLELGDSALYFCASSVADYSYNEQFFGPGTRLTVL.

This clonotype came up a few times. This CDR3 is CASSLRREGRWGTDTQYF. As DNA, the CDR3 is TGTGCCAGCAGCTTACGACGGGAGGGCCGGTGGGGCACAGATACGCAGTATTTT. The chain combines TRBV7-2 with TRBJ2-3; 8 positions match TRBD2. CDR1 is SGHTA and CDR2 is FQGNSA in the germline V gene. The CDR3 has 18 amino acids. Unmatched junction bases numbered 11, after V lost 2 bases and J lost 1 base.

This clonotype was observed many times. V usage is TRBV5-4 and J usage is TRBJ1-1, with a possible D match to TRBD1 (6 bases). The germline V and J ends were trimmed by 3 bases and 1 base, with 13 bases remaining between them. This CDR3 has 15 residues. Germline V lookup: CDR1 SGHNT, CDR2 YYREEE (reference sequence). CDR3 amino acids: CASSWGGGPNTEAFF. The CDR3 nucleotides read TGTGCCAGCAGCTGGGGGGGGGGCCCGAACACTGAAGCTTTCTTT.

This clonotype appeared many times. The V and J genes are TRBV27 and TRBJ1-4; D gene ambiguous. From germline, CDR1 is MNHEY and CDR2 SMNVEV (reference sequence). V was shortened by 6 bases and J by 8 bases, with 13 bases between the two germline ends. The CDR3 is made up of 13 amino acids. CDR3 nucleotides: TGTGCCAGCAGAAGCAGAGACACGGAAAAACTGTTTTTT. Translation: CASRSRDTEKLFF.

The rearrangement links TRBV14 to TRBJ2-1, with no clear D. Germline V gives CDR1 SGHDN, CDR2 FVKESK. The ends were cut back, 0 bases at V and 13 bases at J, with 19 bases in the middle. This CDR3 has 15 amino acids. The CDR3: CASSQDPPVLAAQFF. The CDR3 bases are TGTGCCAGCAGCCAAGATCCCCCTGTCTTAGCAGCCCAGTTCTTC.

This clonotype was seen a handful of times. The chain links TRBV20-1 to TRBJ2-1; 7 bases fit TRBD1. CDR1 is DFQATT and CDR2 is SNEGSKA in the germline V gene (reference sequence). The V gene end was trimmed by 6 bases and the J gene end by 2 bases; junction bases not matched to a gene: 7. The CDR3 length is 14 residues. CDR3 coding DNA: TGCAGTGCCGCTAGACAGGGCCCCTACAATGAGCAGTTCTTC. Its translation: CSAARQGPYNEQFF.

This clonotype was observed many times. V gene TRBV5-8 combines with J gene TRBJ1-2; D is unclear. V lost 4 bases, J lost 6 bases, and 19 bases lay in between. Germline loops: CDR1 SGHTS, CDR2 YDEGEE. This CDR3 is built from 15 residues. The CDR3 here is CASSETSSTLHGYTF. As DNA, the CDR3 is TGTGCCAGCAGCGAGACTTCCTCGACCCTCCATGGCTACACCTTC.

This clonotype has more than one count but fewer than ten. This rearrangement joins TRBV5-4 to TRBJ2-3, with TRBD2 matching 10 bases. Unmatched junction bases numbered 5, after V lost 1 base and J lost 0 bases. CDR3 size: 17 residues. The germline V gene has CDR1 SGHNT and CDR2 YYREEE (reference sequence). The CDR3 DNA follows: TGTGCCAGCAGCTTGATTTTGACTAGCGGGAGCACAGATACGCAGTATTTT. This sequence encodes CASSLILTSGSTDTQYF. Looking up the rest from reference TRBV5-4 and TRBJ2-3 gives the full variable domain: ETGVTQSPTHLIKTRGQQVTLRCSSQSGHNTVSWYQQALGQGPQFIFQYYREEENGRGNFPPRFSGLQFPNYSSELNVNALELDDSALYLCASSLILTSGSTDTQYFGPGTRLTVL.

The CDR3, as DNA: TGTGCCAGCAGCTTACAGAATAGCAATCAGCCCCAGCATTTT. It specifies CASSLQNSNQPQHF. The chain joins TRBV7-2 to TRBJ1-5; D call uncertain. This CDR3 is built from 14 residues. The germline V and J ends were trimmed by 2 bases and 0 bases, with 5 bases remaining between them. Germline-derived CDR1 and CDR2 are SGHTA and FQGNSA.

This clonotype was recorded once. The chain carries TRBV29-1 and TRBJ2-1, with D uncertain. CDR3 size: 10 residues. With 7 bases removed from V and 12 bases from J, the gap between germline ends came to 13 bases. The V gene's germline CDR1 is SQVTM and CDR2 ANQGSEA. The CDR3 loop is CSAVGIGQFF. The CDR3 DNA sequence: TGCAGCGCCGTGGGGATCGGGCAGTTCTTC.

This clonotype was detected many times. The J gene is TRBJ1-1, the V gene TRBV20-1; D uncertain. This CDR3 is built from 16 residues. Germline-derived CDR1 and CDR2 are DFQATT and SNEGSKA (reference sequence). V was cut by 4 bases and J by 3 bases, with 21 bases left in between. CDR3 DNA: TGCAGTGCTACGGATCTAACTCTGGGGTCTGACACTGAAGCTTTCTTT. Amino acid sequence: CSATDLTLGSDTEAFF.

This clonotype showed up many times. The chain recombines TRBV2 with TRBJ1-5; D might be TRBD1 (6 bases). V lost 4 bases to trimming and J lost 6 bases, with 16 bases between them. This CDR3 has 15 amino acids. CDR1 and CDR2 (germline): SNHLY, FYNNEI. CDR3 in DNA: TGTGCCAGCAGTGGGGGGCAGGGGCTTGTTCAGCCCCAGCATTTT. This gives the protein CASSGGQGLVQPQHF.

This clonotype has more than one count but fewer than ten. The V call is TRBV7-2, the J call TRBJ2-1; D ambiguous. CDR1 SGHTA and CDR2 FQGNSA come from the germline V gene. The ends were cut back, 5 bases at V and 0 bases at J, with 5 bases in the middle. This CDR3 comprises 13 residues. The CDR3 DNA is TGTGCCAGCAGCCCCGACTCCTACAATGAGCAGTTCTTC. Translated: CASSPDSYNEQFF.

As for this clonotype: A much larger clone differs by one base, so this may be a read error. The chain carries TRBV7-2 and TRBJ2-5; 8 nucleotides align to TRBD2. CDR3 length: 14 amino acids. In germline, CDR1 is SGHTA, CDR2 FQGNSA. The CDR3 bases are TGTGCCAGAAGCTTCGAGACTAGCGCGGAGACCCAGTACTTC. It specifies CARSFETSAETQYF.

This clonotype was seen repeatedly, ten times or more. The V gene is TRBV6-5, the J gene TRBJ1-1; 10 positions agree with TRBD1. Germline-derived CDR1 and CDR2 are MNHEY and SVGAGI. The CDR3 loop spans 13 amino acids. V lost 6 bases to trimming and J lost 4 bases; unmatched junction nucleotides: 2. CDR3 in DNA: TGTGCCAGCAGGTGGACAGGGGGCACTGAAGCTTTCTTT. Protein sequence: CASRWTGGTEAFF.

This sequence joins TRBV6-2 or TRBV6-3 and TRBJ1-1, with D maybe TRBD1 (5 bases). Germline-derived CDR1 and CDR2 are MNHEY and SVGEGT. Trimming took off 0 bases at V and 7 bases at J, with 24 bases between the two ends. This CDR3 is built from 18 residues. The CDR3 reads CASSYSKYRGSGKNEAFF. The DNA of the CDR3 is TGTGCCAGCAGTTACTCGAAGTATAGGGGATCCGGGAAAAATGAAGCTTTCTTT.

Ten or more counts support this clonotype. The chain couples TRBV5-1 to TRBJ2-2, with unresolved D. CDR1 and CDR2 from the germline V gene are SGHRS and YFSETQ. The CDR3 contains 12 residues. The ends were cut back, 5 bases at V and 6 bases at J, with 8 bases in the middle. The CDR3 DNA reads TGCGCCAGCAGACAACAGTCCGGGGAGCTGTTTTTT. It translates to CASRQQSGELFF.

The V and J genes are TRBV12-3 or TRBV12-4 and TRBJ2-1, with 10 bases matching TRBD2. This CDR3 is 16 amino acids long. V lost 8 bases to trimming and J lost 7 bases; unmatched junction nucleotides: 14. The chain's CDR3 is CASCLGLAGVSNEQFF. The CDR3 DNA sequence: TGTGCCAGCTGCCTCGGGCTAGCGGGAGTATCAAATGAGCAGTTCTTC.

This clonotype was seen at least ten times. V and J are TRBV6-2 or TRBV6-3 and TRBJ1-1, with TRBD1 identical over 9 bases. Germline V gene lookup returns CDR1 MNHEY and CDR2 SVGEGT. The CDR3 has 13 amino acids. V gave up 6 bases and J gave up 3 bases; unmatched junction bases: 2. CDR3 protein: CASRRTGDTEAFF. The CDR3 DNA is TGTGCCAGCAGACGGACAGGGGACACTGAAGCTTTCTTT.

This clonotype was counted many times. This chain links TRBV3-1 with TRBJ2-1; either TRBD1 or TRBD2 may supply D (5 bases each). With 0 bases removed from V and 8 bases from J, the gap between germline ends came to 14 bases. CDR1 LGHDT and CDR2 YNNKEL come from the germline V gene (reference sequence). The CDR3 length is 15 residues. CDR3 amino acids: CASSQDPGPGYEQFF. The CDR3, as DNA: TGTGCCAGCAGCCAAGACCCAGGGCCGGGGTATGAGCAGTTCTTC.

This clonotype was seen a handful of times. The genes are TRBV15 and TRBJ2-3; D call uncertain. Germline V gene sequence: CDR1 LNHNV, CDR2 YYDKDF (reference sequence). The CDR3 length is 14 residues. Trimming took 3 bases from V and 0 from J, leaving 7 bases between them. Written as DNA, the CDR3 is TGTGCCACCAGCAGCCCTGCTAGCACAGATACGCAGTATTTT. Protein sequence: CATSSPASTDTQYF.

This clonotype was seen a handful of times. V usage is TRBV12-3 or TRBV12-4 and J usage is TRBJ2-3; the match to TRBD2 covers 11 bases. Trimming at V came to 10 bases and at J to 9 bases, leaving 3 bases not matched to a gene. There are 11 residues in the CDR3. The chain's CDR3 is CATLAGGTQYF. CDR3 nucleotide sequence: TGTGCCACCCTAGCGGGAGGCACGCAGTATTTT.

This chain joins TRBV10-3 and TRBJ2-5, with D possibly matching TRBD1 (5 bases). Trimming removed 4 bases from V and 0 bases from J, with 6 bases in between. This CDR3 comprises 13 residues. The germline V gene has CDR1 ENHRY and CDR2 SYGVKD. The CDR3 loop reads CAISVDNQETQYF. DNA for the CDR3: TGTGCCATCAGTGTGGACAACCAAGAGACCCAGTACTTC.

This chain uses TRBV7-2 with TRBJ2-3, with 9 nucleotides matching TRBD2. V dropped 0 bases and J dropped 7; count of bases not matched to a gene: 5. Germline V gene sequence: CDR1 SGHTA, CDR2 FQGNSA. The CDR3 is made up of 15 amino acids. CDR3 DNA: TGTGCCAGCAGCTTAGCCCTAGCGGGACCCCATACGCAGTATTTT. This sequence encodes CASSLALAGPHTQYF.